This T cell receptor (beta chain) was recorded in a study of T cell responses to AZD1222 COVID-19 vaccine. Study findings and constraints: Regions 160-218 and 743-854 dominated among vaccine-associated CD4 TCRs spanning spike. Every sample of the repertoires postdated the peak T cell response. With two AZD1222 doses given, Spike-specific TCR breadth and depth both rose.

Sequencing was performed with immunoSEQ multiplex PCR; in TCRdb, only in-frame clones are kept and a portion is missing. The repertoire has 35,000 to 50,000 clones, 88% of them found once; the top ten carry roughly 25%. Concerning this clone: As yet, its antigen is unknown.

This CDR3 is built from 16 residues. With 1 base removed from V and 5 bases from J, the gap between germline ends came to 15 bases. CDR1 and CDR2 from the germline V gene are MGHDK and SYGVNS. This chain uses TRBV25-1 with TRBJ2-1; D is unclear. The sample in question was peripheral blood, obtained 28 days after the second AZD1222 dose. This sequence was found in an adult who received the AZD1222 COVID-19 vaccine. In DNA form, the CDR3 reads TGTGCCAGCAGTGAATTTTCCAGACCGACCAACAATGAGCAGTTCTTC. Its translation is CASSEFSRPTNNEQFF. Full variable domain (missing parts from reference TRBV25-1 and TRBJ2-1): EADIYQTPRYLVIGTGKKITLECSQTMGHDKMYWYQQDPGMELHLIHYSYGVNSTEKGDLSSESTVSRIRTEHFPLTLESARPSHTSQYLCASSEFSRPTNNEQFFGPGTRLTVL.